Shown below are 28 T cell receptor beta chains from a single sample sequenced in a study of cytomegalovirus exposure and HLA in healthy donors. PCR involved 60 Vbeta and 13 Jbeta primers. Profiling relied on immunoSEQ multiplex PCR, and the TCRdb table lists in-frame clones only, not all of them. The sample yields about 36,000 clones, approximately 55% seen once. Sequenced sample: PBMCs. The source of these receptors is a woman in her 40s in good health and CMV-seropositive.

The chain joins TRBV10-3 to TRBJ2-1; 9 bases match TRBD2. Unmatched junction bases numbered 5, after V lost 6 bases and J lost 5 bases. Germline CDR1 is ENHRY and CDR2 is SYGVKD. This CDR3 comprises 14 residues. The CDR3 DNA reads as TGTGCCATCAGCTGGACTAGCGAGAACAATGAGCAGTTCTTC. It encodes CAISWTSENNEQFF.

The rearrangement links TRBV19 to TRBJ1-6, with D tentatively TRBD1 (6 bases). The germline V gene encodes CDR1 LNHDA and CDR2 SQIVND (reference sequence). The CDR3 runs 13 residues. The V and J ends lost 6 bases and 10 bases respectively, with 13 bases between them. CDR3 bases: TGTGCCAGTAGAGGGGGGGCTGAGTCACCCCTCCACTTT. Protein sequence: CASRGGAESPLHF.

This chain links TRBV5-4 with TRBJ2-7, with 8 bases identical to TRBD2. The CDR3 sequence is 13 residues long. The V and J ends lost 9 bases and 0 bases, in that order; junction bases with no gene match: 5. CDR1 is SGHNT, CDR2 YYREEE, per germline (reference sequence). Here the CDR3 reads CATRTSGSYEQYF. For the CDR3, the DNA is TGTGCCACCAGAACTAGCGGCTCCTACGAGCAGTACTTC.

The chain recombines TRBV10-3 with TRBJ2-7, with TRBD2 matching 7 bases. Germline loops: CDR1 ENHRY, CDR2 SYGVKD. Losses at the gene ends were 6 bases for V and 2 bases for J; bases not matched to a gene: 7. The CDR3 totals 14 residues. The CDR3 is CAIRGDRGAYEQYF. As DNA, the CDR3 is TGTGCCATCAGGGGAGACCGGGGGGCCTACGAGCAGTACTTC.

The chain employs TRBV30 and TRBJ2-3; D remains unclear. V lost 0 bases, J lost 0 bases, and 10 bases lay in between. There are 15 residues in the CDR3. Germline V lookup: CDR1 GTSNPN, CDR2 SVGIG (reference sequence). CDR3 DNA: TGTGCCTGGAGTGTTCGTAAAGCTAGCACAGATACGCAGTATTTT. The encoded protein is CAWSVRKASTDTQYF.

The V gene is TRBV6-6, the J gene TRBJ1-6; 9 nucleotides match TRBD1. J lost 5 bases, V lost 6 bases, and 2 bases had no gene match. The germline V gene has CDR1 MNHNY and CDR2 SVGAGI (reference sequence). The CDR3 loop spans 14 amino acids. In DNA form, the CDR3 reads TGTGCCAGCAGAGGGGACAGGGATAATTCACCCCTCCACTTT. Protein: CASRGDRDNSPLHF.

The chain couples TRBV19 to TRBJ2-1, with a tentative D call TRBD2 (5 bases). Trimming took off 7 bases at V and 10 bases at J, with 23 bases between the two ends. This CDR3 is built from 15 residues. The germline V gene has CDR1 LNHDA and CDR2 SQIVND (reference sequence). CDR3 protein: CASIGSVSFSREQFF. As DNA, the CDR3 is TGTGCCAGTATTGGTAGCGTTAGCTTTAGTAGAGAGCAGTTCTTC.

The chain is built from TRBV19 and TRBJ1-3; 8 bases agree with TRBD1. The CDR3 is made up of 19 amino acids. J gave up 0 bases and V 3 bases, and 13 bases lay outside the gene matches. CDR1 and CDR2 from the germline V gene are LNHDA and SQIVND (reference sequence). The CDR3 loop is CASSIQHWTGSASGNTIYF. Here the CDR3 DNA reads TGTGCCAGTAGTATCCAGCACTGGACAGGGTCCGCCTCTGGAAACACCATATATTTT.

The chain has TRBV2 and TRBJ1-1; no clear D gene. CDR1 and CDR2 from the germline V gene are SNHLY and FYNNEI. The CDR3 covers 14 residues. The V end lost 2 bases, the J end lost 4 bases, and 11 bases lay between the germline ends. The DNA of the CDR3 is TGTGCCAGCAGTGAATTGGAGGGAGGCACTGAAGCTTTCTTT. Translation: CASSELEGGTEAFF.

The CDR3 loop is CASSRGQFYGYTF. The CDR3 DNA reads as TGTGCCAGCAGCCGGGGACAGTTCTATGGCTACACCTTC. The genes are TRBV7-2 and TRBJ1-2; 7 nucleotides align to TRBD1. Trimming cost V 5 bases and J 4 bases; bases outside gene matches: 4. Germline V lookup: CDR1 SGHTA, CDR2 FQGNSA. This CDR3 comprises 13 residues.

V and J are TRBV4-3 and TRBJ2-3; TRBD2 aligns across 8 bases. The CDR3 sequence is 16 residues long. The germline gives CDR1 LGHNA, CDR2 YSLEER. Losses at the gene ends were 0 bases for V and 4 bases for J; bases not matched to a gene: 6. The DNA for the CDR3 is TGCGCCAGCAGCCAAGATGCCGGGGGGGCCGCAGATACGCAGTATTTT. The encoded protein is CASSQDAGGAADTQYF.

The chain links TRBV11-2 to TRBJ2-7, with D possibly being TRBD2 (5 bases). With 3 bases removed from V and 3 bases from J, the gap between germline ends came to 12 bases. The CDR3 is made up of 14 amino acids. CDR1 and CDR2 (germline): SGHAT, FQNNGV. As DNA, the CDR3 is TGTGCCAGCAGCTTGGATCCGGGAAGCTACGAGCAGTACTTC. Translating gives CASSLDPGSYEQYF. Supplemented by reference TRBV11-2 and TRBJ2-7, the full variable domain reads EAGVAQSPRYKIIEKRQSVAFWCNPISGHATLYWYQQILGQGPKLLIQFQNNGVVDDSQLPKDRFSAERLKGVDSTLKIQPAKLEDSAVYLCASSLDPGSYEQYFGPGTRLTVT.

This chain joins TRBV28 and TRBJ2-7; no clear D gene. Germline V gives CDR1 MDHEN, CDR2 SYDVKM. This CDR3 is 14 amino acids long. V dropped 7 bases and J dropped 2 bases, with 15 bases sitting between them. The CDR3 DNA is TGTGCCAGCACACCGACTCCCGCAACCTACGAGCAGTACTTC. Its protein is CASTPTPATYEQYF. Using reference TRBV28 and TRBJ2-7 for the parts outside the CDR3, the full variable domain is DVKVTQSSRYLVKRTGEKVFLECVQDMDHENMFWYRQDPGLGLRLIYFSYDVKMKEKGDIPEGYSVSREKKERFSLILESASTNQTSMYLCASTPTPATYEQYFGPGTRLTVT.

This clone is a singleton in its sample. The sample carries other DNA sequences with the same CDR3. This chain connects TRBV2 to TRBJ1-5, with D unclear. Germline V gives CDR1 SNHLY, CDR2 FYNNEI. The CDR3 is 15 amino acids. Trimming removed 1 base at V and 4 bases at J, with 11 bases between. The CDR3 bases are TGTGCCAGCAGTGAAGGAGGTAGCCGAAATCAGCCCCAGCATTTT. It encodes CASSEGGSRNQPQHF.

The genes are TRBV7-4 and TRBJ1-6, with D unclear. The germline V gene has CDR1 SGHVT and CDR2 SQSDAQ. The CDR3 sequence is 10 residues long. Trimming took off 11 bases at V and 9 bases at J, with 8 bases between the two ends. The CDR3 region is CAPRVSPLHF. CDR3 DNA: TGTGCCCCCCGGGTTTCACCCCTCCACTTT.

The chain couples TRBV19 to TRBJ2-5; 7 bases fit TRBD1. Losses at the gene ends were 2 bases for V and 9 bases for J; bases not matched to a gene: 15. The CDR3 is 16 residues long. Looked up from germline, CDR1 is LNHDA and CDR2 is SQIVND (reference sequence). CDR3 sequence reads: CASSIFGQATSEAQYF. The CDR3 DNA reads as TGTGCCAGTAGTATATTCGGACAGGCCACCTCTGAGGCCCAGTACTTC.

V and J are TRBV6-5 and TRBJ2-5; D perhaps matches TRBD1 (5 bases). The CDR3 covers 13 residues. The germline gives CDR1 MNHEY, CDR2 SVGAGI. Trimming left V 4 bases short and J 0 bases short, with 6 bases between. Here the CDR3 DNA reads TGTGCCAGCAGTTTACAGGACCAAGAGACCCAGTACTTC. It is translated as CASSLQDQETQYF.

The gene calls are TRBV5-4 and TRBJ2-1, with 13 nucleotides matching TRBD2. The germline gives CDR1 SGHNT, CDR2 YYREEE (reference sequence). The CDR3 has 17 amino acids. V was clipped by 3 bases and J by 0 bases; unmatched bases: 3. The CDR3 DNA is TGTGCCAGCAGCTCGGGACTAGCGGGAACCTCCTACAATGAGCAGTTCTTC. As protein: CASSSGLAGTSYNEQFF.

The chain couples TRBV7-2 to TRBJ2-5; no clear D gene. This CDR3 spans 16 amino acids. Germline values: CDR1 SGHTA, CDR2 FQGNSA. V lost 2 bases and J 5 bases, leaving 18 bases between the germline ends. CDR3 nucleotides: TGTGCCAGCAGCTTATGGTCTACCGCCGGTGTGGAGACCCAGTACTTC. Translated: CASSLWSTAGVETQYF.

CDR3 DNA sequence: TGTGCCAGCAGCTTAGAACTAAAGGAGACCCAGTACTTC. It is translated as CASSLELKETQYF. The genes are TRBV7-7 and TRBJ2-5, with D hard to call. V was pared by 1 base and J by 5 bases, with 8 bases between. Germline CDR1 SSHAT, CDR2 FNYEAQ (reference sequence). The CDR3 runs 13 residues.

The rearrangement joins TRBV5-6 to TRBJ1-1; the D gene is possibly TRBD1 (5 bases). V was cut by 1 base and J by 0 bases, with 19 bases left in between. The CDR3 is 18 amino acids. Per germline, CDR1 SGHDT and CDR2 YYEEEE. The CDR3 DNA reads TGTGCCAGCAGCTTGTCGGAAAGGAACGGGGGTATGAACACTGAAGCTTTCTTT. It codes for CASSLSERNGGMNTEAFF.

This chain uses TRBV6-6 with TRBJ2-5; no clear D. TRBJ2-7 matches the DNA end more closely, so the J call is doubtful. CDR1 is MNHNY, CDR2 SVGAGI, per germline (reference sequence). The CDR3 runs to 11 residues. CDR3 in DNA: TGTGCCAGCAGTTCCCGCTACGAGCAGTACTTC. Amino acid sequence: CASSSRYEQYF.

The gene calls are TRBV4-3 and TRBJ1-6; D ambiguous. The germline gives CDR1 LGHNA, CDR2 YSLEER. V was trimmed by 0 bases and J by 7 bases, leaving 7 bases between them. The CDR3 extends over 14 amino acids. The chain's CDR3 is CASSQDNYNSPLHF. The CDR3 coding sequence is TGCGCCAGCAGCCAAGATAACTACAATTCACCCCTCCACTTT.

The chain has TRBV18 and TRBJ2-7, with 9 positions matching TRBD1. The CDR3 length is 14 residues. The J segment lost 5 bases and the V segment lost 2 bases, leaving 4 bases of the junction unmatched. Germline CDR1 is KGHSH and CDR2 is LQKENI. CDR3 nucleotides: TGTGCCAGCTCACCAATACAGGGGGCAAACGAGCAGTACTTC. It translates to CASSPIQGANEQYF. Combining the CDR3 with reference TRBV18 and TRBJ2-7 gives the whole variable domain NAGVMQNPRHLVRRRGQEARLRCSPMKGHSHVYWYRQLPEEGLKFMVYLQKENIIDESGMPKERFSAEFPKEGPSILRIQQVVRGDSAAYFCASSPIQGANEQYFGPGTRLTVT.

CDR3 in amino acids: CASSSTGQGGTDTQYF. Written as DNA, the CDR3 is TGTGCCAGCAGCTCGACGGGACAGGGAGGGACAGATACGCAGTATTTT. V and J are TRBV7-6 and TRBJ2-3, with 9 bases matching TRBD1. Trimming at V came to 4 bases and at J to 3 bases, leaving 8 bases not matched to a gene. The germline CDR1 and CDR2 sequences are SGHVS and FNYEAQ. The length of the CDR3 is 16 residues.

Judged by abundance, this clone is medium-sized. The CDR3 loop reads CASSGLAGGQETQYF. The CDR3 DNA reads as TGTGCCAGCAGTGGACTAGCGGGGGGGCAAGAGACCCAGTACTTC. V gene TRBV6-1 combines with J gene TRBJ2-5, with 14 bases fitting TRBD2. CDR3 length equals 15 residues. Germline CDR1 MNHNS, CDR2 SASEGT. V shed 4 bases, J shed 2 bases, and the junction held 0 bases outside the gene matches.

The chain employs TRBV6-4 and TRBJ2-1; TRBD1 might be the D (5 bases). The CDR3 has 13 residues. Germline lookup yields CDR1 MRHNA and CDR2 SNTAGT. The V and J ends lost 0 bases and 6 bases respectively, with 6 bases between them. The DNA of the CDR3 is TGTGCCAGCAGTGACTCCAGGGTCAATGAGCAGTTCTTC. It is translated as CASSDSRVNEQFF.

This clone has more than one count but fewer than ten. The genes are TRBV6-5 and TRBJ2-2, with D perhaps TRBD2 (5 bases). The CDR3 covers 12 residues. V was shortened by 6 bases and J by 5 bases, with 7 bases between the two germline ends. Germline CDR1 MNHEY, CDR2 SVGAGI. CDR3 coding DNA: TGTGCCAGCAGCGGGGTGACCGGGGAGCTGTTTTTT. Translating gives CASSGVTGELFF.